Listed below are T cell receptor beta chains from one sample, sequenced in a study of Graves' ophthalmopathy and Graves' hyperthyroidism. TCRdb ran MiXCR on the multiplex PCR reads and lists one entry per CDR3 protein. The sample comprises about 500,000 distinct CDR3 sequences, under 45% of which are singletons, and roughly 4% rests with the top ten. Sequences were obtained from peripheral blood or thyroid tissue (not recorded which). The receptors here all came from an adult man with Graves' hyperthyroidism. The CDR3 runs from the conserved cysteine through the conserved F or W. The D gene is left open where the match is weak. Rows may omit the clone size; those that give it use once, few, many or a size class.

clone size	V gene	J gene	D gene	CDR3 DNA	CDR3 protein
NA	TRBV7-9	TRBJ2-6	NA	TGTGCCAGCAGTATGTCCTCTGGGGCCAACGTCCTGACTTTC	CASSMSSGANVLTF
many	TRBV7-9	TRBJ1-4	TRBD1	TGTGCCAGCAGCATGGGACAGTTTTTCGAAAAACTGTTTTTT	CASSMGQFFEKLFF
NA	TRBV5-1	TRBJ1-4	NA	TGCGCCAGCAGCTTGAGTCGCGGAGAGTATGAAAAACTGTTTTTT	CASSLSRGEYEKLFF
NA	TRBV29-1	TRBJ2-7	TRBD2	TGCAGCGTTGAAGAGGGACTAGCGGGAGTTTCCTACGAGCAGTACTTC	CSVEEGLAGVSYEQYF
few	TRBV19	TRBJ2-6	TRBD1	TGTGCCAGTAGCGACAGGGCTGGATCTGGGGCCAACGTCCTGACTTTC	CASSDRAGSGANVLTF
many	TRBV6-6	TRBJ1-1	NA	TGTGCCAGCAGTTACGGGTCAGCGAACACTGAAGCTTTCTTT	CASSYGSANTEAFF
many	TRBV6-6	TRBJ1-2	NA	TGTGCCAGCAGTTATTCTCCAGGCACTAATGGCTACACCTTC	CASSYSPGTNGYTF
many	TRBV9	TRBJ2-2	NA	TGTGCCAGCAGCACAACAGGGAGTGGGGCCGGGGAGCTGTTTTTT	CASSTTGSGAGELFF
many	TRBV15	TRBJ1-2	TRBD1	TGTGCCACCAGCAACAGGGACAGGGTGGGATTTAACTATGGCTACACCTTC	CATSNRDRVGFNYGYTF
many	TRBV11-2	TRBJ2-7	TRBD2	TGTGCCAGCAGCACTTTAGTCGGACTAGCGGGTGAGCAGTACTTC	CASSTLVGLAGEQYF
NA	TRBV3-1	TRBJ2-7	NA	TGTGCCAGCAGCCAAGCCCCAGGGGACGCCTACGAGCAGTACTTC	CASSQAPGDAYEQYF
few	TRBV6-1	TRBJ2-7	TRBD1	TGTGCCAGCAGTGAAAGTGGCAGGGGGTACGAGCAGTACTTC	CASSESGRGYEQYF
many	TRBV7-6	TRBJ1-5	TRBD1	TGTGCCAGCAGCCTCGGGACAGCCAATAGCAATCAGCCCCAGCATTTT	CASSLGTANSNQPQHF
many	TRBV13	TRBJ2-7	NA	TGTGCCAGCAGCTTAGGACCATATTACGAGCAGTACTTC	CASSLGPYYEQYF
many	TRBV12-3/TRBV12-4	TRBJ1-5	NA	TGTGCCAGCAGTACAAGAGGGAGACCGAGTAATCAGCCCCAGCATTTT	CASSTRGRPSNQPQHF
NA	TRBV20-1	TRBJ1-5	TRBD1	TGCAGTGCTAGAGGGGACAGGGGGCACGAGCATTTT	CSARGDRGHEHF
NA	TRBV19	TRBJ2-3	NA	TGTGCCAGTGTCGAATCCCGTGTGGATACGCAGTATTTT	CASVESRVDTQYF
NA	TRBV15	TRBJ2-4	NA	TGTGCCACCAGCATGCCCGGGGGCTACATTCAGTACTTC	CATSMPGGYIQYF
many	TRBV12-3/TRBV12-4	TRBJ2-7	TRBD2	TGTGCCAGCAGTTTGAGTAGCGGGAGATACGAGCAGTACTTC	CASSLSSGRYEQYF
many	TRBV7-9	TRBJ2-2	TRBD1	TGTGCCAGCAGCCCGGGACAGGGTAACACCGGGGAGCTGTTTTTT	CASSPGQGNTGELFF
many	TRBV5-6	TRBJ1-1	NA	TGTGCCAGCAGCACCACTGGGGCGCTGGGAGCTTTCTTT	CASSTTGALGAFF
many	TRBV5-1	TRBJ2-5	TRBD2	TGCGCCAGCAGCTTGGCCTTGCTAGCGGAACAAGAGACCCAGTACTTC	CASSLALLAEQETQYF
many	TRBV5-6	TRBJ1-2	NA	TGTGCCAGCCAGGGCCTTAACTATGGCTACACCTTC	CASQGLNYGYTF
many	TRBV5-6	TRBJ1-5	NA	TGTGCCAGCAGCTGGGGCGGAAATCAGCCCCAGCATTTT	CASSWGGNQPQHF
NA	TRBV2	TRBJ1-2	NA	TGTGCCAGCAGGGACCCGCGGGGGAGCTATGGCTACACCTTC	CASRDPRGSYGYTF
NA	TRBV19	TRBJ1-4	NA	TGTGCCAGTAGTATACCATCCTCCTTACAGGAGCCTAATGAAAAACTGTTTTTT	CASSIPSSLQEPNEKLFF
many	TRBV9	TRBJ1-2	NA	TGTGCCAGCAGCGTCGAAGGGGAAAACTATGGCTACACCTTC	CASSVEGENYGYTF